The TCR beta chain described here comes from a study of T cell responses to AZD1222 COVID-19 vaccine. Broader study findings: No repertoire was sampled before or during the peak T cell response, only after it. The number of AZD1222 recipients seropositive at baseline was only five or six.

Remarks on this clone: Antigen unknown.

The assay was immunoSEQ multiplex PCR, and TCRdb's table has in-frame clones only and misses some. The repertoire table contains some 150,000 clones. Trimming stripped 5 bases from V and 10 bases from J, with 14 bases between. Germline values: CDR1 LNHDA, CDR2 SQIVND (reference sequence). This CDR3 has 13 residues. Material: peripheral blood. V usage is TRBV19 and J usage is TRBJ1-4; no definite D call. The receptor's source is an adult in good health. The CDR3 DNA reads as TGTGCCAGTAGTGTGGATCCGAGAGGAAAACTGTTTTTT. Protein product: CASSVDPRGKLFF.